Sequencing of this TCR beta chain was carried out in a study of low-dose radiotherapy and immunotherapy resistance in tumors (dated by TCRdb to between 2021 and 2023). Background on the whole study: Patients in Cohort 1 were given 0.5 Gy per fraction every 2 weeks, and the prescribed total PTV dose was 6.5 Gy. Eight patients were included in the translational analysis, namely three from the first dose cohort plus the first five from the second dose cohort. Trial participants were not randomized into treatment groups. Every two weeks, patients got intravenous cyclophosphamide at 200 mg/m2, given one day ahead of each radiation and immunotherapy administration. Starting on cycle 1 day 1, patients took 300 mg of aspirin by mouth once daily for four cycles. Cohort 2 received 1 Gy per fraction every two weeks, with a total of 13 Gy over 26 weeks. Patients were given nivolumab as a 240 mg flat dose every two weeks and ipilimumab at 1 mg/kg every six weeks, with both drugs delivered intravenously.

TCRdb records Illumina HiSeq 2500 as the sequencer. First-strand cDNA was synthesized with Superscript III and a set of TRAV- and TRBV-specific primers, covering both TCRalpha and TCRbeta chains. TCRs were amplified for around 20 PCR cycles with Phusion, using a constant-region primer paired with the adapter attached to the V primers. The MessageAmp II aRNA Amplification Kit was used to amplify the isolated mRNA, with in vitro transcription run for roughly 15 hours at 37 degrees C. mRNA for TCR sequencing was isolated with the Dynabeads mRNA DIRECT Purification Kit. Indexed Illumina adapters were added in a second Phusion PCR of around 27 cycles, and the PCR products were purified with AMPure XP beads. The study's processing was this. Using custom Perl scripts, TCR sequences encoding the same protein were pooled, out-of-frame sequences were removed, and the abundance of each clonotype was computed. TCR sequences supported by only a single read were excluded from analysis. The metrics used to describe the repertoires included Shannon entropy, Gini index, clonality, richness, and the frequency of TCRs shared between repertoires. The public reads were run again by TCRdb, first through fastp at Q25 and then through MiXCR, and only productive beta chains were kept. Rows are unified per CDR3 protein, each entry keeping the most common DNA and genes. The V and J calls were not made by the authors but by TCRdb's processing. Across this sample there are about 91,000 distinct CDR3 sequences, with less than 25% seen only once. Together, the top ten hold roughly 12% of the sample.

Ten or more counts support this clonotype. Its target antigen remains unknown. Base quality data are lacking; no much larger clone is found one base away. Between the V and J ends, shortened by 1 base and 1 base respectively, the junction contains 11 bases. The germline V gene provides CDR1 MGHRA and CDR2 YSYEKL. The CDR3 spans 15 residues, from the cysteine through the phenylalanine. The retained sequence is limited to the CDR3, 45 bases, with the frame set at the first base. The time point label corresponds to: after trial treatment. Interpreted using the paper, the treatment or condition label stands for: LDRT plus nivolumab, ipilimumab, low-dose cyclophosphamide and aspirin (RACIN trial). The donors took part in RACIN, a single-arm, phase I, dose-escalation trial that combined nivolumab, ipilimumab, aspirin, low-dose cyclophosphamide and low-dose radiotherapy. Patients were eligible if they had advanced solid tumors that were TIL-negative.

The receptor chain draws on TRBV4-1 and TRBJ2-7, with the D gene call left open. The source material was PBMCs, sampled after low-dose radiotherapy plus immunotherapy. The receptor comes from a female donor with ovarian cancer. The sequenced DNA: TGCGCCAGCAGCCAAGGGCGGTTTCCTTCCTACGAGCAGTACTTC. Translated, it gives CASSQGRFPSYEQYF.